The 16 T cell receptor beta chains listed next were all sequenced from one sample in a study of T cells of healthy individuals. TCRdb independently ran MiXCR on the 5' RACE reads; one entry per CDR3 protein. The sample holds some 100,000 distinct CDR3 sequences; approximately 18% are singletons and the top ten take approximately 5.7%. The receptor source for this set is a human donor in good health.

The CDR3 nucleotides are TGTGCCAGCAAAGTTGAGGGGATGACCGGGGAGCTGTTTTTT. Protein: CASKVEGMTGELFF. V gene TRBV2 combines with J gene TRBJ2-2; perhaps D is TRBD1 or TRBD2 (5 bases each). V dropped 7 bases and J dropped 5 bases, with 14 bases sitting between them. The germline CDR1 and CDR2 sequences are SNHLY and FYNNEI. The CDR3 runs to 14 residues.

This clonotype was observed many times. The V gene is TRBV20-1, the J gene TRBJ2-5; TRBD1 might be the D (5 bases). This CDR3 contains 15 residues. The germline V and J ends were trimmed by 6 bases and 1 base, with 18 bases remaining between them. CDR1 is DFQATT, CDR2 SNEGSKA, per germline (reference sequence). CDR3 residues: CSAARPLGVQETQYF. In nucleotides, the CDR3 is TGCAGTGCAGCACGGCCCCTAGGGGTCCAAGAGACCCAGTACTTC.

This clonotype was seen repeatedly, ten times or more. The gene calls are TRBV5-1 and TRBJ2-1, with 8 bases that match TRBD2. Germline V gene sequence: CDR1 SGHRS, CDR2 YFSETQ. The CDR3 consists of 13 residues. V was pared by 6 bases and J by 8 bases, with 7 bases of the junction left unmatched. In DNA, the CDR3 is TGCGCCAGCAACGAGGGAGCGGGAGATGAGCAGTTCTTC. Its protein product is CASNEGAGDEQFF.

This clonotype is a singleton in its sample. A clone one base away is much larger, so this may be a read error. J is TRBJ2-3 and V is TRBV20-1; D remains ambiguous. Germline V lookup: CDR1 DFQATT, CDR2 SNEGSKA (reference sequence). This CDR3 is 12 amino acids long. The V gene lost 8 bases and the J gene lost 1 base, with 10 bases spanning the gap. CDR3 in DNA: TGCAGTCTAACGGGCCGCACAGATACGCAGTATTTT. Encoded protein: CSLTGRTDTQYF.

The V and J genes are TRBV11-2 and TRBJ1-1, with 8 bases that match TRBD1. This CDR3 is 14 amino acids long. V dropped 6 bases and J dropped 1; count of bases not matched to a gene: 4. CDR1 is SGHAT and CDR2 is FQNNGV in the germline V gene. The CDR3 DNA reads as TGTGCCAGCAGTTATGGGACAGGGAACACTGAAGCTTTCTTT. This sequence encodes CASSYGTGNTEAFF. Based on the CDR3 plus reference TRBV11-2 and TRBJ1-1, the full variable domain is EAGVAQSPRYKIIEKRQSVAFWCNPISGHATLYWYQQILGQGPKLLIQFQNNGVVDDSQLPKDRFSAERLKGVDSTLKIQPAKLEDSAVYLCASSYGTGNTEAFFGQGTRLTVV.

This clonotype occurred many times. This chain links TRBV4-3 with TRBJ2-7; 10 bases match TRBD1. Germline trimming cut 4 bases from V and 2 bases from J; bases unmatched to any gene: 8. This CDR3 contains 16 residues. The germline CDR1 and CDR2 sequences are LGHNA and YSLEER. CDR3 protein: CASSRLLGQGAYEQYF. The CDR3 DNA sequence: TGCGCCAGCAGCCGACTACTCGGACAGGGGGCCTACGAGCAGTACTTC.

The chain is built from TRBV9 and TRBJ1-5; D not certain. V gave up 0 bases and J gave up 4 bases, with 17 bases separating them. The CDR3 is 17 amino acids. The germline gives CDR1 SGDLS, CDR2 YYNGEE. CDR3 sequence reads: CASSVGPSFNWNQPQHF. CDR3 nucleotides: TGTGCCAGCAGCGTAGGCCCCAGCTTCAACTGGAATCAGCCCCAGCATTTT.

DNA for the CDR3: TGTGCCAGCAGTTTAAGCGGACAGGGGTTCAACAATGAGCAGTTCTTC. This encodes CASSLSGQGFNNEQFF. This rearrangement joins TRBV28 to TRBJ2-1, with TRBD1 matching over 9 bases. The germline V gene encodes CDR1 MDHEN and CDR2 SYDVKM. The V gene end was trimmed by 2 bases and the J gene end by 5 bases; junction bases not matched to a gene: 7. This CDR3 is built from 16 residues.

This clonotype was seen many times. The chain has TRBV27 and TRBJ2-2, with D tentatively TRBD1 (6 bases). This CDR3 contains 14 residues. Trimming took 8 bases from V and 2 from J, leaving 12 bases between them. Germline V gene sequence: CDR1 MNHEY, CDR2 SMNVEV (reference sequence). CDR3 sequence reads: CASRPGVNTGELFF. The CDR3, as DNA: TGTGCCAGCCGTCCAGGGGTCAACACCGGGGAGCTGTTTTTT.

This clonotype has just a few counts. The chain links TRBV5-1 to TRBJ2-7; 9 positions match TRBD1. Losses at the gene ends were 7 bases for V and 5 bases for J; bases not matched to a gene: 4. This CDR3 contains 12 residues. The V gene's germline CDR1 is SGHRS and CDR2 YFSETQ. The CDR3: CASGQGSHEQYF. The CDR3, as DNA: TGCGCCAGCGGACAGGGGTCCCACGAGCAGTACTTC. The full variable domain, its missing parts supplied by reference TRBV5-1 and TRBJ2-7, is KAGVTQTPRYLIKTRGQQVTLSCSPISGHRSVSWYQQTPGQGLQFLFEYFSETQRNKGNFPGRFSGRQFSNSRSEMNVSTLELGDSALYLCASGQGSHEQYFGPGTRLTVT.

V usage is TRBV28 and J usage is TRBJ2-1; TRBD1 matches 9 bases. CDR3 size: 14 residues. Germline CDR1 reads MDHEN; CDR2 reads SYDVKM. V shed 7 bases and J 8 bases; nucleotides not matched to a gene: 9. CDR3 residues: CASNQDRGRYEQFF. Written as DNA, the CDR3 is TGTGCCAGCAATCAGGACAGGGGAAGGTATGAGCAGTTCTTC.

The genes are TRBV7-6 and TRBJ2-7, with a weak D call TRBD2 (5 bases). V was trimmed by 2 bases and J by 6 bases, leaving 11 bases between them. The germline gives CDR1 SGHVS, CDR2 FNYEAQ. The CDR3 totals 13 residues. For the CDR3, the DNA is TGTGCCAGCAGCTTATCTGAGGGCGCCGAGCAGTACTTC. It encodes CASSLSEGAEQYF.

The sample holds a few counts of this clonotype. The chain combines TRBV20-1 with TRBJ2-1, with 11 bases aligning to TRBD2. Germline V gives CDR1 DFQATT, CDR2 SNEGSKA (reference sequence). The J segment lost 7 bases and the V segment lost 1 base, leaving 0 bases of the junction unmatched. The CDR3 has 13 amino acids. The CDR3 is CSARGLAGNEQFF. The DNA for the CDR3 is TGCAGTGCTAGAGGACTAGCGGGGAATGAGCAGTTCTTC.

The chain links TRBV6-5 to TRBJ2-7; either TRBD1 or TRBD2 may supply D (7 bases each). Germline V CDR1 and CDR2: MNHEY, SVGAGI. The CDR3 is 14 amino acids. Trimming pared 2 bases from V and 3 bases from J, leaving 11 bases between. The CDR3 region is CASSYGRGGYEQYF. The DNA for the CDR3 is TGTGCCAGCAGTTACGGCAGGGGGGGCTACGAGCAGTACTTC.

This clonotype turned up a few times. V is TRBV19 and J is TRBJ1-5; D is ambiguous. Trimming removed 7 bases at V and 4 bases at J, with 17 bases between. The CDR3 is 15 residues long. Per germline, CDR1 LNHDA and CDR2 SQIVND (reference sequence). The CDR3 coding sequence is TGTGCCAGTATGAGCGACTGGGGAGGAAATCAGCCCCAGCATTTT. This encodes CASMSDWGGNQPQHF.

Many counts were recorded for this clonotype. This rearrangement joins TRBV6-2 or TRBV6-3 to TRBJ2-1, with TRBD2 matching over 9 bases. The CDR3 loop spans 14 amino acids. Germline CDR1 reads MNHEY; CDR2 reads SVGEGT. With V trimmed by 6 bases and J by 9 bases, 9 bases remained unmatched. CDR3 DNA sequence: TGTGCCAGCAGCTTTGGGACTAGCAGTGGTGAGCAGTTCTTC. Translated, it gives CASSFGTSSGEQFF.